The T cell receptor (beta chain) under discussion was sequenced for a study of OX40 agonist ivuxolimab in advanced cancers. Assay: immunoSEQ multiplex PCR; the TCRdb copy retains only in-frame clones and omits some. The table records around 82,000 clones, approximately 88% of them present only once. Germline V gives CDR1 SNHLY, CDR2 FYNNEI. CDR3 length: 15 residues. V was pared by 6 bases and J by 0 bases, with 9 bases between. The chain has TRBV2 and TRBJ2-6; maybe TRBD1 (5 bases). The clonotype comes from an adult with an advanced solid tumor such as melanoma, head and neck, liver or kidney cancer. The specimen was CD4+ or CD8+ T cells sorted from blood, collected in a trial of the OX40 agonist ivuxolimab. The CDR3: CASSQQVSGANVLTF. Here the CDR3 DNA reads TGTGCCAGCAGCCAACAGGTCTCTGGGGCCAACGTCCTGACTTTC.